Included here is one T cell receptor (beta chain) sequence, with context. Its antigen is undetermined. This entry comes from a study of cytomegalovirus exposure and HLA in healthy donors. General observations from the study: There was a cluster of highly shared sequence variants that was likely a sequencing artifact. V- and J-gene trimming of TCR beta was linked (in a later analysis) to a missense DCLRE1C variant.

Germline CDR1 is LGHNA and CDR2 is YSLEER. This CDR3 comprises 13 residues. V lost 0 bases and J lost 8, with 10 bases in between. It was healthy bone marrow donors who served as donors. A multiplex PCR was run with 60 Vbeta primers and 13 Jbeta primers. Clones were read by immunoSEQ multiplex PCR, and TCRdb kept only the in-frame ones, dropping some. The data contain around 58,000 clones, approximately 71% of them singletons. The V and J genes are TRBV4-3 and TRBJ1-2; D is undetermined. The specimen sequenced was PBMCs. The source is a man aged 35-49 years in good health and CMV-seropositive. The CDR3 spells CASSQDFGRGYTF. For the CDR3, the DNA is TGCGCCAGCAGCCAAGATTTCGGGAGAGGCTACACCTTC.